The sequence of this T cell receptor (beta chain) was determined in a study of blood T cell repertoires in COVID-19. At the level of the study: Some COVID-19 samples were acute and others convalescent; all came from the United States, Italy and Spain. From T cells, B-cell-depleted T cells, or PBMCs came the material, which was cDNA or gDNA.

Authors' analysis steps: Using reference gene primer amplification, nucleated cell counts were estimated. This table comes from immunoSEQ multiplex PCR, and its TCRdb copy is limited to in-frame clones, with some not included. V and J calls plus clone size are reproduced from that table; the DNA served to infer D and trimming. The sample holds about 160,000 clones, around 80% seen once. After removal of 4 bases from V and 1 base from J, the junction contained 10 bases not matched to a gene. Germline V gives CDR1 SGHNT, CDR2 YYREEE (reference sequence). The CDR3 sequence is 17 residues long. This clonotype originated in a human donor with acute or convalescent COVID-19. The donor label of this sample is uncertain. The gene calls are TRBV5-4 and TRBJ2-2; 7 nucleotides match TRBD2. Sequenced: peripheral blood. The DNA of the CDR3 is TGTGCCAGCAGCCCACGGAGCGGGGCCCGGAACACCGGGGAGCTGTTTTTT. Translated: CASSPRSGARNTGELFF.